Described below is a single TCR beta chain sequence and its context. In the authors' workflow: By means of reference gene primer amplification, nucleated cell counts were estimated. The data were produced by immunoSEQ multiplex PCR, yet TCRdb's version contains in-frame clones alone and is incomplete. From that table come the V and J calls and clone size; the DNA was used to work out D and trimming. The sample lists roughly 73,000 clones, roughly nine tenths seen once, with approximately 8.9% in the top ten. This entry is derived from a study of blood T cell repertoires in COVID-19. About the study: Acute-phase and convalescent COVID-19 samples originated in the United States, Italy and Spain. Sources were T cells, B-cell-depleted T cells, or PBMCs; the material itself was cDNA or gDNA.

The CDR3 contains 15 residues. Losses at the gene ends were 6 bases for V and 5 bases for J; bases not matched to a gene: 5. The germline V gene encodes CDR1 SNHLY and CDR2 FYNNEI. V gene TRBV2 combines with J gene TRBJ2-3; 13 nucleotides match TRBD2. This TCR came from a man of 80 years or more with acute or convalescent COVID-19. The specimen was peripheral blood. The CDR3 DNA sequence: TGTGCCAGCAGAAGACTAGCGGGAGGAGGAGATACGCAGTATTTT. Amino acid sequence: CASRRLAGGGDTQYF.